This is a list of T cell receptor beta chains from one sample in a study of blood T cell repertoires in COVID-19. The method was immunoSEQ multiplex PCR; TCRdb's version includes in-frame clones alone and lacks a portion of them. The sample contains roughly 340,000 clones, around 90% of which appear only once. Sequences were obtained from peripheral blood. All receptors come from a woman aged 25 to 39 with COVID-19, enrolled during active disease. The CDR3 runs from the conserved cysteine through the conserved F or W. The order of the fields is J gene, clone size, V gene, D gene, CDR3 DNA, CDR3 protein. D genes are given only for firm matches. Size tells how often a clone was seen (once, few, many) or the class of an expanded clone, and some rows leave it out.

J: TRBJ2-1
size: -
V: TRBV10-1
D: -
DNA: TGCGCCAGCAGCCCAGGGAGGTCCAGCTACAATGAGCAGTTCTTC
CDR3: CASSPGRSSYNEQFF

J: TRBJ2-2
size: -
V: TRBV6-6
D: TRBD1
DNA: TGTGCCAGCGCCTGGACAGGGACCGGGGAGCTGTTTTTT
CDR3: CASAWTGTGELFF

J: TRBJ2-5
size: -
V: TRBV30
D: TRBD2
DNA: TGTGCCTGGACGGGACTAGCGGGGGGAGAGACCCAGTACTTC
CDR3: CAWTGLAGGETQYF

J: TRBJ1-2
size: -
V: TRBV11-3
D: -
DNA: TGTGCCAGCAGCTTAGTGAGTGGGGGCAATAACTATGGCTACACCTTC
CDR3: CASSLVSGGNNYGYTF

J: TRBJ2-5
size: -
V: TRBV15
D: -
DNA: TGTGCCACCAGCAGCCAAGAACTGGACTACCTGTACCAAGAGACCCAGTACTTC
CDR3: CATSSQELDYLYQETQYF

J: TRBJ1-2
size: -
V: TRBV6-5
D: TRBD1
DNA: TGTGCCAGCGTCTCGGAGACAGGGGGCGTCTATGGCTACACCTTC
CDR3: CASVSETGGVYGYTF

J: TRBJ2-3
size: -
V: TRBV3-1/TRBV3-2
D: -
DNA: TGTGCCAGCAGCCAAGGAGGTACAGATACGCAGTATTTT
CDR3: CASSQGGTDTQYF

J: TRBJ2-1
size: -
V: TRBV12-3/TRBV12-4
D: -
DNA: TGTGCCAGCAGTTTTTATGATGAGCAGTTCTTC
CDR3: CASSFYDEQFF

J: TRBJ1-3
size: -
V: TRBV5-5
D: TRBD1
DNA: TGTGCCAGCAGCTTGGTATCGCCGACAGGGGGAAACACCATATATTTT
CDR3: CASSLVSPTGGNTIYF

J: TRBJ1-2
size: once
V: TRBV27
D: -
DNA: TGTGCCAGCAGTTTAGGCGGGGTTGCGCAGGGCTACACCTTC
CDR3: CASSLGGVAQGYTF

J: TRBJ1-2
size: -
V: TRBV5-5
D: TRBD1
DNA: TGTGCCAGCAGCGTCCGACAGGGCAAGACCGTTAACTATGGCTACACCTTC
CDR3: CASSVRQGKTVNYGYTF

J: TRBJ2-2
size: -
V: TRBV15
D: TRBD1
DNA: TGTGCCACCAGGAAACCCCAGGGGGCGAACACCGGGGAGCTGTTTTTT
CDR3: CATRKPQGANTGELFF

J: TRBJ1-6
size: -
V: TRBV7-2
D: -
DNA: TGTGCCAGCAGCCAACAGGGAATCTATAATTCACCCCTCCACTTT
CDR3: CASSQQGIYNSPLHF

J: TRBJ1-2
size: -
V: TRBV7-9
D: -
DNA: TGTGCCAGCAGCTTAGGGGGCGGCTATGGCTACACCTTC
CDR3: CASSLGGGYGYTF

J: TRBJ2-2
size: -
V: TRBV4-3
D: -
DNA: TGCGCCAGCAGCCCGCGTCCCGGACAGCTCACCGGGGAGCTGTTTTTT
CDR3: CASSPRPGQLTGELFF

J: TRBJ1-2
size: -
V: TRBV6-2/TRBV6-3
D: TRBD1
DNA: TGTGCCAGCAGTCACATACAGGGGGCGCACGGCTACACCTTC
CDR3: CASSHIQGAHGYTF

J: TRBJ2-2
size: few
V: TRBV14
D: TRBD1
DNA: TGTGCCAGCAGCCAAGAACCTGGACAGGACACCGGGGAGCTGTTTTTT
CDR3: CASSQEPGQDTGELFF

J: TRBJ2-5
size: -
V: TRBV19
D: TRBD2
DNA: TGTGCCAGTAGCCTGCAGCGGAGCAAACCGGGGGGAAAAGAGACCCAGTACTTC
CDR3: CASSLQRSKPGGKETQYF

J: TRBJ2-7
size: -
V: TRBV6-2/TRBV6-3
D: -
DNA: TGTGCCAGCAGTTCCCCCAGTTACGAGCAGTACTTC
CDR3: CASSSPSYEQYF

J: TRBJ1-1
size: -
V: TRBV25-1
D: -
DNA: TGTGCCAGCTCGACCGGGACTGAAGCTTTCTTT
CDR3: CASSTGTEAFF

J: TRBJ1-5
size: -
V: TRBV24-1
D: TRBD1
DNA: TGTGCCACCAGTGCGGGGACAGCTGGTCAGCCCCAGCATTTT
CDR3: CATSAGTAGQPQHF

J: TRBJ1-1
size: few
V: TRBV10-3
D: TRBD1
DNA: TGTGCCATCACCCCGGACAGGGAAACGGAAGCTTTCTTT
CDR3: CAITPDRETEAFF

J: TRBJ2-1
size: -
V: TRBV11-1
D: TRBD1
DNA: TGTGCCAGCAGCTCCGACAGGGGACCCTACAATGAGCAGTTCTTC
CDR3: CASSSDRGPYNEQFF

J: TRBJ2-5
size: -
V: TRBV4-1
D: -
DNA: TGCGCCAGCAGCCAGGGCAACCAGGTGACCCAGTACTTC
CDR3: CASSQGNQVTQYF

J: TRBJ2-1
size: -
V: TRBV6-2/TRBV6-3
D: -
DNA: TGTGCCAGCAGTTTCACTGGTGAGCAGTTCTTC
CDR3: CASSFTGEQFF

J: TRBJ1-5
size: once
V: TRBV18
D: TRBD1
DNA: TGTGCCAGCGGGGGGACAGGGGGGCCCCAGCATTTT
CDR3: CASGGTGGPQHF

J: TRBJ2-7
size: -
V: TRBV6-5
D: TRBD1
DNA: TGTGCCAGCAGTCGGGACAGGGGGCAAGCCTACGAGCAGTACTTC
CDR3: CASSRDRGQAYEQYF

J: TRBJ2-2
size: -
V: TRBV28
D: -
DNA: TGTGCCAGCAGTTTTTGGCAACTAAGAACCGGGGAGCTGTTTTTT
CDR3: CASSFWQLRTGELFF

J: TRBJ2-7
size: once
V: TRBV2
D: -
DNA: TGTGCCAGCAGTCTCGTTTACGGCGAGCAGTACTTC
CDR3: CASSLVYGEQYF

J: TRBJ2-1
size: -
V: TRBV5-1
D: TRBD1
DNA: TGCGCCAGCAGCGAACAGGGGGGCACTGGAACGGGTGAGCAGTTCTTC
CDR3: CASSEQGGTGTGEQFF

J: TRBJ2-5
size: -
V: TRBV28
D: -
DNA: TGTGCCAGCAGTTCCGACAGGTTAAACCAAGAGACCCAGTACTTC
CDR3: CASSSDRLNQETQYF